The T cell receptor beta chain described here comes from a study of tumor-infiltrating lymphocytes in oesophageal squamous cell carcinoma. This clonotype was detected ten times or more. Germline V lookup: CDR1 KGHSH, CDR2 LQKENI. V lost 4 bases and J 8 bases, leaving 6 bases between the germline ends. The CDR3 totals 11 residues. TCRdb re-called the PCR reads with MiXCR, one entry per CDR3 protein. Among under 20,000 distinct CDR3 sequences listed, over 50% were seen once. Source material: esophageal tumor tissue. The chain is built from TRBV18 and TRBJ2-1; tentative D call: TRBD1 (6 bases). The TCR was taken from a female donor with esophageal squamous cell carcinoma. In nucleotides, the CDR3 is TGTGCCAGCTCACGGACAGATGAGCAGTTCTTC. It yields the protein CASSRTDEQFF.